The rows below give T cell receptor beta chains drawn from one sample of a study of shared clonotypes between healthy human individuals. Assay: immunoSEQ multiplex PCR; the TCRdb copy retains only in-frame clones and omits some. This table holds over a million clones, roughly 97% found once. The sample taken for sequencing was naive CD4+ T cells sorted from blood. The receptors were sampled from a man under 40 in good health. The CDR3 runs from the conserved cysteine through the conserved F or W. The D gene is left open where the match is weak. Size is stated for part of the rows, as once, few or many counts, or as a class when the clone is expanded.

d_gene | j_gene | abundance | v_gene | CDR3aa | CDR3nt
- | TRBJ1-5 | once | TRBV28 | CASSLHAGTSGPQHF | TGTGCCAGCAGTTTACATGCGGGGACCTCGGGGCCCCAGCATTTT
TRBD1 | TRBJ1-1 | - | TRBV19 | CASSPLQGVGAFF | TGTGCCAGTAGTCCCCTGCAGGGGGTTGGAGCTTTCTTT
TRBD1 | TRBJ1-1 | - | TRBV5-1 | CASSGTGSSAEAFF | TGCGCCAGCAGCGGGACAGGGTCGTCGGCTGAAGCTTTCTTT
TRBD1 | TRBJ2-7 | - | TRBV4-2 | CASSQVGGGQVSSYEQYF | TGTGCCAGCAGCCAAGTAGGGGGTGGACAGGTCAGCTCCTACGAGCAGTACTTC
- | TRBJ2-3 | - | TRBV5-1 | CASSLGPSTDTQYF | TGCGCCAGCAGCTTGGGTCCAAGCACAGATACGCAGTATTTT
- | TRBJ1-1 | - | TRBV16 | CASSQNLNTEAFF | TGTGCCAGCAGCCAAAACCTGAACACTGAAGCTTTCTTT
- | TRBJ2-1 | - | TRBV19 | CASSAGVQGYGYNEQFF | TGTGCCAGTAGTGCTGGGGTACAGGGTTATGGCTACAATGAGCAGTTCTTC
- | TRBJ2-7 | - | TRBV5-4 | CASSQGTLGEQYF | TGTGCCAGCAGCCAAGGGACCCTAGGGGAGCAGTACTTC
TRBD1 | TRBJ1-4 | - | TRBV7-9 | CASSPTGGLNEKLFF | TGTGCCAGCAGCCCGACAGGGGGGCTAAATGAAAAACTGTTTTTT
TRBD1 | TRBJ1-2 | once | TRBV2 | CASSVGQGYGYTF | TGTGCCAGCAGTGTCGGACAGGGCTATGGCTACACCTTC
- | TRBJ2-5 | - | TRBV19 | CASSRHRVGETQYF | TGTGCCAGTAGTCGTCACAGGGTTGGGGAGACCCAGTACTTC
- | TRBJ2-2 | - | TRBV2 | CAIHPPRRGATGELFF | TGTGCCATCCACCCTCCCAGGCGAGGTGCCACCGGGGAGCTGTTTTTT
- | TRBJ2-7 | - | TRBV5-6 | CASSSGQSPRYEQYF | TGTGCCAGCAGCTCCGGACAGTCACCCCGCTACGAGCAGTACTTC
TRBD2 | TRBJ2-5 | - | TRBV29-1 | CSVEGGGGRVFQETQYF | TGCAGCGTTGAAGGTGGTGGCGGGAGGGTCTTCCAAGAGACCCAGTACTTC
- | TRBJ1-5 | - | TRBV7-2 | CASSPAFNQPQHF | TGTGCCAGCAGCCCAGCCTTCAATCAGCCCCAGCATTTT
- | TRBJ2-3 | - | TRBV10-3 | CAISESADSDTQYF | TGTGCCATCAGTGAGTCGGCAGATTCAGATACGCAGTATTTT
- | TRBJ1-4 | once | TRBV30 | CAWSPMGGEKLFF | TGTGCCTGGAGTCCCATGGGGGGGGAAAAACTGTTTTTT
TRBD2 | TRBJ2-3 | - | TRBV11-2 | CASSLTSGRDTQYF | TGTGCCAGCAGCTTAACTAGCGGGAGAGATACGCAGTATTTT
- | TRBJ1-5 | - | TRBV19 | CASSIGTQPQHF | TGTGCCAGTAGTATCGGCACACAGCCCCAGCATTTT
TRBD2 | TRBJ2-1 | - | TRBV19 | CASRGKAGGYNEQFF | TGTGCCAGTAGGGGGAAAGCGGGAGGGTACAATGAGCAGTTCTTC
TRBD1 | TRBJ2-3 | - | TRBV7-8 | CASSLKGASRTDTQYF | TGTGCCAGCAGCTTAAAGGGGGCGTCCCGCACAGATACGCAGTATTTT
- | TRBJ1-1 | - | TRBV5-5 | CASSPRPRDSPTFF | TGTGCCAGCAGCCCCCGACCCCGAGACAGCCCTACTTTCTTT
TRBD2 | TRBJ2-7 | - | TRBV28 | CASSETSGRGYEQYF | TGTGCCAGCAGTGAAACTAGCGGGAGAGGCTACGAGCAGTACTTC
- | TRBJ2-1 | - | TRBV9 | CASGTRSYYNEQFF | TGTGCCAGCGGCACCAGGAGCTACTACAATGAGCAGTTCTTC
TRBD2 | TRBJ2-1 | - | TRBV5-1 | CASSLALAGGNEQFF | TGCGCCAGCAGCTTGGCCCTAGCGGGAGGCAATGAGCAGTTCTTC
TRBD2 | TRBJ2-1 | - | TRBV7-3 | CASSLGYEGRVQFF | TGTGCCAGCAGCTTAGGGTATGAGGGGAGGGTGCAGTTCTTC
- | TRBJ2-2 | - | TRBV29-1 | CSVKRGANTGELFF | TGCAGCGTTAAGAGGGGCGCGAACACCGGGGAGCTGTTTTTT
- | TRBJ1-2 | - | TRBV14 | CASSQDFQGANYGYTF | TGTGCCAGCAGCCAAGATTTCCAGGGTGCCAACTATGGCTACACCTTC
TRBD1 | TRBJ2-1 | - | TRBV7-6 | CASSLENRGQYNEQFF | TGTGCCAGCAGCTTGGAGAACAGGGGTCAGTACAATGAGCAGTTCTTC
TRBD2 | TRBJ2-2 | once | TRBV27 | CASSLSGLVGGELFF | TGTGCCAGCAGTTTATCGGGACTAGTCGGCGGGGAGCTGTTTTTT
TRBD1 | TRBJ2-5 | - | TRBV19 | CASSQAGGETQYF | TGTGCCAGTAGCCAGGCAGGGGGAGAGACCCAGTACTTC
- | TRBJ2-1 | - | TRBV1 | CTSSQEGFTLTGNNEQFF | TGCACCAGCAGCCAAGAGGGATTTACGCTAACAGGCAACAATGAGCAGTTCTTC
TRBD1 | TRBJ2-1 | - | TRBV9 | CASSATGVSYNEQFF | TGTGCCAGCAGCGCTACAGGGGTTTCCTACAATGAGCAGTTCTTC
TRBD1 | TRBJ1-2 | - | TRBV18 | CASSPADLTGVKGYTF | TGTGCCAGCTCACCTGCCGACTTGACAGGGGTGAAAGGCTACACCTTC
- | TRBJ2-3 | - | TRBV7-6 | CASSSWTDTQYF | TGTGCCAGCAGCTCCTGGACAGATACGCAGTATTTT
- | TRBJ1-5 | - | TRBV27 | CASTRVGEGLDF | TGTGCCAGCACCCGCGTTGGGGAGGGGTTGGATTTT
- | TRBJ2-5 | - | TRBV9 | CASSVAFWETQYF | TGTGCCAGCAGCGTAGCGTTCTGGGAGACCCAGTACTTC
- | TRBJ2-1 | - | TRBV7-9 | CASSIIPGSYNEQFF | TGTGCCAGCAGCATTATCCCCGGGTCCTACAATGAGCAGTTCTTC
TRBD1 | TRBJ2-1 | - | TRBV4-1 | CASSSQGAYNEQFF | TGCGCCAGCAGTTCCCAGGGGGCTTACAATGAGCAGTTCTTC
- | TRBJ2-3 | - | TRBV28 | CASSPRKTSTDTQYF | TGTGCCAGCAGTCCGCGGAAGACTAGCACAGATACGCAGTATTTT
- | TRBJ1-1 | - | TRBV2 | CASSRSFEGLNTEAFF | TGTGCCAGCAGCAGGTCATTCGAGGGACTGAACACTGAAGCTTTCTTT
- | TRBJ1-5 | - | TRBV30 | CAWSVGGINQPQHF | TGTGCCTGGAGTGTGGGGGGCATCAATCAGCCCCAGCATTTT
TRBD1 | TRBJ1-2 | - | TRBV6-6 | CASSPPGQGASGYTF | TGTGCCAGCAGTCCTCCGGGACAGGGGGCGTCTGGCTACACCTTC
TRBD1 | TRBJ2-6 | - | TRBV5-1 | CASGQGASGANVLTF | TGCGCCAGTGGACAGGGGGCATCTGGGGCCAACGTCCTGACTTTC
- | TRBJ1-5 | - | TRBV27 | CASSPDRSNQPQHF | TGTGCCAGCAGTCCCGACAGAAGCAATCAGCCCCAGCATTTT
- | TRBJ2-7 | once | TRBV7-8 | CASSANTRQGEQYF | TGTGCCAGCAGCGCCAACACCCGGCAGGGCGAGCAGTACTTC
- | TRBJ2-7 | - | TRBV18 | CASSPPSRSSYEQYF | TGTGCCAGCTCACCGCCCAGCCGGAGCTCCTACGAGCAGTACTTC
- | TRBJ1-5 | - | TRBV6-1 | CASIYSGPQNQPQHF | TGTGCCAGCATCTACTCCGGGCCGCAGAATCAGCCCCAGCATTTT
- | TRBJ1-5 | - | TRBV30 | CAWSAHSGNQPQHF | TGTGCCTGGAGTGCCCATTCGGGCAATCAGCCCCAGCATTTT
- | TRBJ2-3 | - | TRBV29-1 | CSVGKEAGGDTQYF | TGCAGCGTTGGGAAGGAGGCAGGAGGAGATACGCAGTATTTT
- | TRBJ1-1 | few | TRBV7-2 | CASSLALGRNTEAFF | TGTGCCAGCAGCTTAGCGCTAGGGCGGAACACTGAAGCTTTCTTT
TRBD2 | TRBJ2-3 | - | TRBV7-9 | CASSLGASGRYF | TGTGCCAGCAGCTTAGGGGCTAGCGGGAGGTATTTT
TRBD1 | TRBJ1-4 | once | TRBV6-5 | CASSTGGEKLFF | TGTGCCAGCAGTACAGGGGGTGAAAAACTGTTTTTT
- | TRBJ2-2 | - | TRBV5-1 | CASSLLAGELFF | TGCGCCAGCAGCTTGTTGGCCGGGGAGCTGTTTTTT
TRBD2 | TRBJ2-7 | - | TRBV5-4 | CASRSGTSGRGSYEQYF | TGTGCCAGCAGATCCGGGACTAGCGGGAGAGGCAGTTACGAGCAGTACTTC
TRBD1 | TRBJ1-2 | - | TRBV5-1 | CASSEGQGSYGYTF | TGCGCCAGCAGCGAAGGACAGGGAAGCTATGGCTACACCTTC
- | TRBJ2-5 | - | TRBV19 | CASSIGLSRLQETQYF | TGTGCCAGTAGTATAGGCCTTTCGCGTCTCCAAGAGACCCAGTACTTC
- | TRBJ2-5 | - | TRBV11-1 | CASSLETGATQYF | TGTGCCAGCAGCTTAGAGACGGGCGCGACCCAGTACTTC
TRBD1 | TRBJ2-7 | - | TRBV5-1 | CASSLGGQGGYEQYF | TGCGCCAGCAGCTTGGGGGGACAGGGAGGCTACGAGCAGTACTTC